This T cell receptor (beta chain) was found in a study of shared clonotypes between healthy human individuals. Terminally differentiated effector memory CD45RA+ cells were excluded from the naive CD8 cells, which were CD45RO-negative and positively selected for CCR7. To note about this clone: Its antigen is unidentified.

Clones were sequenced by immunoSEQ multiplex PCR, and TCRdb holds only the in-frame ones, with some missing. This sample has about 1,900,000 clones, with about 95% found just once. Study-wide points: Generation probability values for non-shared clonotypes were lower than those for clonotypes shared by all four donors.

The CDR3 is 15 amino acids. The receptor was derived from a man between 18 and 35 years old in good health. Sequences were obtained from naive CD8+ T cells sorted from blood. This chain connects TRBV21-1 to TRBJ2-1; the DNA was not used to check the table's D call, TRBD1. TRBV21-1 is classified as a pseudogene. The CDR3 spells CASSNGTAVQDEQFF. CDR3 nucleotide sequence: TGTGCCAGCAGCAACGGGACAGCCGTACAGGATGAGCAGTTCTTC.